This T cell receptor (beta chain) was identified in a study of blood T cell repertoires in COVID-19. Study-level information: Material from acute and convalescent COVID-19 was sourced from the United States, Italy and Spain. From T cells, B-cell-depleted T cells, or PBMCs came the material, which was cDNA or gDNA.

Under the authors' procedure: Amplification of reference gene primers provided the estimated nucleated cell counts. Sequencing was performed with immunoSEQ multiplex PCR; in TCRdb, only in-frame clones are kept and a portion is missing. The DNA gave D and trimming, while V, J and clone size come from that table. The data hold about 48,000 clones, with 65% to 85% observed a single time. The V segment lost 2 bases and the J segment 4 bases; nucleotides outside the gene matches: 2. The CDR3 contains 16 residues. From germline, CDR1 is ENHRY and CDR2 SYGVKD. This clonotype was obtained from a man between 65 and 79 years old with acute or convalescent COVID-19. Sequenced: peripheral blood. The chain links TRBV10-3 to TRBJ2-1, with 13 bases fitting TRBD2. CDR3 DNA: TGTGCCATCAGTGAGACTAGCGGGAGGGGGTACAATGAGCAGTTCTTC. It yields the protein CAISETSGRGYNEQFF.